This T cell receptor (beta chain) was observed in a study of T cells in tuberculosis (dated by TCRdb to the late 2010s). Background for the entire study: To characterize T cells specific for the mycobacterial lipid antigen glucose monomycolate (GMM), the study used CD1B tetramers together with high-throughput TCR immunosequencing. IGRA-negative adolescents, IGRA-positive adolescents with latent tuberculosis and adults with active tuberculosis, ten per group, were compared in a South African clinical cohort.

General conclusions and limits of the study: Which clinical samples got chosen depended on the availability of cryopreserved specimens, and the active tuberculosis cases were adults, whereas the controls were adolescents. Smaller mean NN-distances to GMM-specific TCRs were observed in active tuberculosis TCR-alpha repertoires than in IGRA-negative controls, suggesting clonal expansion of GMM-specific TCRs. Using GEM motif frequencies, a classifier achieved roughly 72% accuracy, whereas a classifier built on the diverse GMM-specific repertoire got to approximately 90% accuracy (AUROC 0.90). Shorter CDR3-alpha lengths in active tuberculosis patients partly drove the smaller NN-distances, and the TCR-beta difference was not statistically significant.

At study entry, a tuberculin skin test and the QuantiFERON-TB GOLD In-Tube IGRA were used to screen adolescents for latent tuberculosis infection. Unsorted cryopreserved PBMC were immunosequenced, covering on average approximately 91,000 T cells per clinical donor. Eleven high schools in the Worcester region of the Western Cape, South Africa, served as enrollment sites for adolescents aged 12 to 18 years. Ten M. tuberculosis-infected and ten uninfected adolescents were selected with matching for age and sex. PBMC from adolescents were isolated by density centrifugation from freshly drawn heparinized blood and then cryopreserved. The V end gives up 0 bases and the J end 5 bases, leaving 12 bases in the junction not matched to a gene. The CDR3 starts with the cysteine, ends with the phenylalanine, and has 17 residues. Of all the DNA, just the CDR3 is kept, 51 bases in frame from base 1. The germline V gene (reference sequence) supplies CDR1 LNHNV and CDR2 YYDKDF.

As to this clone: Which antigen it targets is not known. No per-base quality is available; no much larger clone lies one base away.

The immunoSEQ multiplex PCR assay was used to generate TCR libraries, with TCR-beta and/or TCR-alpha/delta assays applied to each sample. The Illumina high-throughput platform was used to sequence the amplified TCR libraries. Per the authors' processing: Clustering and dimensionality reduction relied on pairwise TCRdist distances among GMM-specific receptors from T cells that were either sorted ex vivo or expanded in vitro. The score assigned to each clinical repertoire was mean NN-distance, meaning the average TCRdist to the nearest 10% of tetramer-positive reference sequences. To compute GEM TCR motif frequency, the fraction of unique TCRs matching known GEM sequences by V/J usage and CDR3 length was calculated. Linear discriminant analysis with leave-one-out cross-validation, implemented in scikit-learn, was used to classify active tuberculosis. Entries here come from immuneACCESS through TCRdb and include only in-frame sequences with V and J called. Some clones fail to appear in such tables; in the studies checked, an unresolved V gene covers under half of the shortfall, and the cause of the remainder is unknown. D and trimming were read from the DNA, whereas the V and J calls and clone size are those reported in that table. Across this sample there are approximately 35,000 clones, with roughly 97% seen only once. Clones ranked in the top ten supply roughly 6.2% of the sample.

The origin of this receptor is a donor aged 10-29 years with latent tuberculosis or without tuberculosis infection. Input material: PBMCs. The V and J genes are TRBV15 and TRBJ2-7; a stretch of 8 junction bases matches TRBD1. Here the CDR3 is given as CATSRELVTAGGHEQYF. The nucleotides read TGTGCCACCAGCAGAGAGTTAGTCACGGCAGGGGGCCACGAGCAGTACTTC.